The clone carrying this T cell receptor beta chain occurred once. Its antigen is unidentified. This PCR relied on a set of 60 Vbeta primers and 13 Jbeta primers. The assay was immunoSEQ multiplex PCR, and TCRdb's table has in-frame clones only and misses some. Among about 260,000 clones, about four fifths were seen once, and the ten largest hold about 2%. CDR3 length equals 15 residues. CDR1 is MNHEY, CDR2 SVGAGI, per germline. V was shortened by 0 bases and J by 5 bases, with 13 bases between the two germline ends. The entry originates in a study of cytomegalovirus exposure and HLA in healthy donors. Study-level points and caveats: Later on, an analysis showed TCR association rates differing by HLA locus, with DRB1 the most and HLA-C the fewest.

Healthy bone marrow donors made up the donor group. This chain links TRBV6-5 with TRBJ1-1, with D possibly matching TRBD1 (6 bases). Input material: PBMCs. This TCR was sampled from a woman aged 35 to 49 in good health and CMV-seropositive. CDR3 residues: CASSYSVQGGTEAFF. DNA for the CDR3: TGTGCCAGCAGTTACTCGGTACAGGGAGGGACTGAAGCTTTCTTT.